This T cell receptor (beta chain) was identified during a study of vaccination effects on CD4 cells after COVID-19. Study at large: Sampling occurred a median 72 days post second dose, range 14 to 241.

Trimming stripped 3 bases from V and 4 bases from J, with 19 bases between. This CDR3 contains 17 residues. The germline gives CDR1 KGHSH, CDR2 LQKENI. Remarks on this clone: Its target is unknown.

Assay used: immunoSEQ multiplex PCR; TCRdb lists only in-frame clones, some missing. In the table there are 40,000 to 45,000 clones, around two thirds of which are singletons. Investigators separated out CD4+ T cells once approximately 9 days of culture had passed. All study participants received two doses of BNT162b2 or mRNA-1273 vaccine. The sequencing used CD4+ T cells from PBMCs cultured without peptide, collected after COVID-19 vaccination. This sequence was found in a human donor who received a COVID-19 vaccine. The chain uses TRBV18 and TRBJ1-5, with a weak D call TRBD1 (5 bases). The CDR3 DNA follows: TGTGCCAGCTCACCGATTCGACCAGACAGTGTTAATCAGCCCCAGCATTTT. Its protein is CASSPIRPDSVNQPQHF.